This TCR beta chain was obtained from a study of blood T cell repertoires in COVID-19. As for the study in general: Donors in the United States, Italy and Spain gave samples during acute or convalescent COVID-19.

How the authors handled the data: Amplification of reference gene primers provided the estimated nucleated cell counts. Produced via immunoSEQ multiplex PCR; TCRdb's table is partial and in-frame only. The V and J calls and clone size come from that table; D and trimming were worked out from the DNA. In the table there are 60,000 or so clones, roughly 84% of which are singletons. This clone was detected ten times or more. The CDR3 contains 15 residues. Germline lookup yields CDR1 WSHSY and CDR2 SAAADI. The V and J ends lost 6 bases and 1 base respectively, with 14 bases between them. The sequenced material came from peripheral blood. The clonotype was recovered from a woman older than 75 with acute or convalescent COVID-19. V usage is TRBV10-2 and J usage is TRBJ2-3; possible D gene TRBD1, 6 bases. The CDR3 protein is CASSVGTWGTDTQYF. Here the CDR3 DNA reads TGCGCCAGCAGCGTCGGGACATGGGGCACAGATACGCAGTATTTT.